These T cell receptor beta chains were read from a single sample in a study of response to subunit inactivated influenza vaccine. TCRdb analysed the RT-PCR reads with MiXCR anew, one entry per CDR3 protein. The table lists roughly 150,000 distinct CDR3 sequences, around 9.9% of them singletons. Sequenced here: non-naive T cells sorted from PBMCs, sampled about 40 days after vaccination. These TCRs come from a man in his forties or fifties who received an inactivated influenza vaccine. The CDR3 runs from the conserved cysteine through the conserved F or W. D genes are given only for firm matches. The size entry is marked missing in some rows and otherwise reads once, few, many or a size class.

>NA|TRBV18|TRBJ2-1|many
TGTGCCAGCTCACCCCCCGCCTTGAGCGGCTCCTACAATGAGCAGTTCTTC
CASSPPALSGSYNEQFF
>NA|TRBV7-8|TRBJ2-4|NA
NA
CASSLVGAGTHF
>NA|TRBV12-3/TRBV12-4|TRBJ2-3|NA
TGTGCCAGCAGCCCCACCGGGTCCCCCTGGATAGATACGCAGTATTTT
CASSPTGSPWIDTQYF
>NA|TRBV29-1|TRBJ2-3|many
TGCAGCGTGATCTGGAGACGACGTTCCACAGATACGCAGTATTTT
CSVIWRRRSTDTQYF
>TRBD1|TRBV15|TRBJ2-1|many
TGTGCCACCAGCAGCCCCCGGGACAGGTACAATGAGCAGTTCTTC
CATSSPRDRYNEQFF
>TRBD2|TRBV2|TRBJ2-3|NA
TGTGCCAGCAGTCCGCTAGCGGGGGGGCCAGCAGATACGCAGTATTTT
CASSPLAGGPADTQYF
>NA|TRBV12-3/TRBV12-4|TRBJ1-2|NA
TGTGCCAGCAGTTTAGCCTATGGCTACACCTTC
CASSLAYGYTF
>NA|TRBV4-2|TRBJ1-1|many
TGTGCCAGCAGCCGTCACTTGACAGGTTTCACTGAAGCTTTCTTT
CASSRHLTGFTEAFF
>TRBD2|TRBV4-3|TRBJ2-5|few
TGCGCCAGCAGCCAGGGGAGACTTAGCGGGGGGGCCAAGGAGACCCAGTACTTC
CASSQGRLSGGAKETQYF
>NA|TRBV20-1|TRBJ1-1|NA
TGCAGTGCTAGGCAAGGGGGGTCGGGCACTGAAGCTTTCTTT
CSARQGGSGTEAFF
>NA|TRBV24-1|TRBJ2-3|NA
TGTGCCACCAGTGATGCTCGGGGGTCAGATACGCAGTATTTT
CATSDARGSDTQYF
>NA|TRBV6-5|TRBJ1-3|many
TGTGCCAGCAGAGGAGCTGGAAACACCATATATTTT
CASRGAGNTIYF
>NA|TRBV12-3/TRBV12-4|TRBJ1-3|NA
TGTGCCAGCATCAGGGGTATTAGTGGAAACACCATATATTTT
CASIRGISGNTIYF
>NA|TRBV5-6|TRBJ2-4|few
TGTGCCAGCAGCTTGGTTGAGGTCGGGAACATTCAGTACTTC
CASSLVEVGNIQYF
>NA|TRBV28|TRBJ2-5|many
TGTGCCAGCAATTCCGGGTCGGTTGTACAAGAGACCCAGTACTTC
CASNSGSVVQETQYF
>NA|TRBV7-2|TRBJ2-3|NA
TGTGCCAGCAGCTTAGCTCCCTCCACAGATACGCAGTATTTT
CASSLAPSTDTQYF
>NA|TRBV14|TRBJ2-3|many
TGTGCCAGCAGCCAGTCGGTCGGGGATACGCAGTATTTT
CASSQSVGDTQYF
>NA|TRBV4-1|TRBJ2-3|NA
TGCGCCAGCAGCCAGCCCTTTGCAGATACGCAGTATTTT
CASSQPFADTQYF
>NA|TRBV7-9|TRBJ1-4|many
TGTGCCAGCAGCTTGATTGCAACTAATGAAAAACTGTTTTTT
CASSLIATNEKLFF
>NA|TRBV13|TRBJ2-7|NA
TGTGCCAGCAGCTCAGGGTACCGGGAGCAGTACTTC
CASSSGYREQYF
>TRBD1|TRBV7-9|TRBJ2-7|few
TGTGCCAGCAGCTACCGGGACAGGGTCACCTACGAGCAGTACTTC
CASSYRDRVTYEQYF
>NA|TRBV10-3|TRBJ2-1|NA
TGTGCCATCAGTGAGTCGGTCACGGTCCCATACAATGAGCAGTTCTTC
CAISESVTVPYNEQFF
>TRBD2|TRBV7-8|TRBJ2-7|many
TGTGCCAGCAGCTTAGTTTTCAGCGGGAGCTCCTACGAGCAGTACTTC
CASSLVFSGSSYEQYF
>NA|TRBV21-1|TRBJ1-2|NA
TGTGCCAGCAGCACCTGGACAGGGCGCACAAATAACTATGGCTACACCTTC
CASSTWTGRTNNYGYTF
>NA|TRBV4-3|TRBJ2-1|NA
TGCGCCAGCAGGCAAGTAGCGGAATCCTACAATGAGCAGTTCTTC
CASRQVAESYNEQFF
>NA|TRBV20-1|TRBJ1-2|NA
TGCAGTGCTAGAGTAGGGGCGGGCTATGGCTACACCTTC
CSARVGAGYGYTF
>NA|TRBV6-2/TRBV6-3|TRBJ1-2|NA
TGTGCCAGCAGTTATAGGATTCGGCGGGAGAACTATGGCTACACCTTC
CASSYRIRRENYGYTF
>NA|TRBV6-1|TRBJ1-3|NA
TGTGCCAGCAGTGAGGATGGAGGGAGCTCTGGAAACACCATATATTTT
CASSEDGGSSGNTIYF
>NA|TRBV11-2|TRBJ2-5|NA
TGTGCCAGCAGCTTTTTCCGAACAGGGATACAAGAGACCCAGTACTTC
CASSFFRTGIQETQYF
>NA|TRBV4-3|TRBJ1-1|many
TGCGCCAGCAGCCAATCGAATCCGGGGGAGAAGGGTGGGGCTTTCTTT
CASSQSNPGEKGGAFF
>NA|TRBV7-8|TRBJ2-7|once
TGTGCCAGCAGACCCCTACGGGGGAGGTCCTACGAGCAGTACTTC
CASRPLRGRSYEQYF
>TRBD1|TRBV4-2|TRBJ2-7|NA
TGTGCCAGCAGCCAAGATCTGGGCAGGGGGAACGAGCAGTACTTC
CASSQDLGRGNEQYF